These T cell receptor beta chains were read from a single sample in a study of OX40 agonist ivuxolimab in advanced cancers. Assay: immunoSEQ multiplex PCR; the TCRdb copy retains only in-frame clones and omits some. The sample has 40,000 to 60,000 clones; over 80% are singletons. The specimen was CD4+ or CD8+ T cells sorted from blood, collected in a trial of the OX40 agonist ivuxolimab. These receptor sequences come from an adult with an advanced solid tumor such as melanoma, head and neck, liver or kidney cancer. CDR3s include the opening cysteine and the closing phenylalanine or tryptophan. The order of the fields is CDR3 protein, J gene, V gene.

CDR3: CAWGQSSYEQYF
J: TRBJ2-7
V: TRBV30

CDR3: CASSQDRGSGAFF
J: TRBJ1-1
V: TRBV4-3

CDR3: CASSPASGGQGAYEQYF
J: TRBJ2-7
V: TRBV4-3

CDR3: CASSPTPGDRGRHEQYF
J: TRBJ2-7
V: TRBV5-6

CDR3: CASSETPGQSYEQYF
J: TRBJ2-7
V: TRBV9

CDR3: CATGVLDTQYF
J: TRBJ2-3
V: TRBV25-1

CDR3: CASSMADSARELFF
J: TRBJ2-2
V: TRBV7-6

CDR3: CASSYSAEQSYEQYF
J: TRBJ2-7
V: TRBV6-5

CDR3: CASSEAGVPYNEQFF
J: TRBJ2-1
V: TRBV6-1

CDR3: CATSRKVDQPQHF
J: TRBJ1-5
V: TRBV15

CDR3: CASSRIQGNTGELFF
J: TRBJ2-2
V: TRBV6-6

CDR3: CASSIGLAGSTDTQYF
J: TRBJ2-3
V: TRBV5-5

CDR3: CASSFGLVQYEQFF
J: TRBJ2-1
V: TRBV7-8

CDR3: CASSFQEANYGYTF
J: TRBJ1-2
V: TRBV5-3

CDR3: CASSEAMGVHEQYF
J: TRBJ2-7
V: TRBV7-7

CDR3: CASSRDRANSPLHF
J: TRBJ1-6
V: TRBV4-3

CDR3: CASSLLAGDSNEQFF
J: TRBJ2-1
V: TRBV27

CDR3: CASSVGGGDTQYF
J: TRBJ2-3
V: TRBV9

CDR3: CASSSAGTEYQETQYF
J: TRBJ2-5
V: TRBV5-8

CDR3: CASSVSSGYEQYF
J: TRBJ2-7
V: TRBV9

CDR3: CASSPTGRPYEQYF
J: .
V: TRBV28

CDR3: CASSVSSSPETQYF
J: TRBJ2-5
V: TRBV9

CDR3: CASSPIAKNIQYF
J: TRBJ2-4
V: TRBV28

CDR3: CASSLVQGADYGYTF
J: TRBJ1-2
V: TRBV7-9

CDR3: CASSSGQGYSGNTIYF
J: TRBJ1-3
V: TRBV27

CDR3: CAWSGFLASSGFNNEQFF
J: TRBJ2-1
V: TRBV30

CDR3: CARHSGNGYTF
J: TRBJ1-2
V: TRBV2